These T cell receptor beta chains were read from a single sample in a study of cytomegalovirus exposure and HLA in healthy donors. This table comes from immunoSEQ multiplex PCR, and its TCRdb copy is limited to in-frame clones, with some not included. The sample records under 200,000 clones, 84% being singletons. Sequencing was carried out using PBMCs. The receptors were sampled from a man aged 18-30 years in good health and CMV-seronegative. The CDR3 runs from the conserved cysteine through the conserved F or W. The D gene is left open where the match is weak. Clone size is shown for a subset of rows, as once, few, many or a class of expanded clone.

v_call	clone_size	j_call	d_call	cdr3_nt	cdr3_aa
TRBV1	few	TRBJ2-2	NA	TGCACCAGCAGCCAAGATATGGAGTGGGTGAACCGTGGGGAGCTGTTTTTT	CTSSQDMEWVNRGELFF
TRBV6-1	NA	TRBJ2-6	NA	TGTGCCGGCCGGACGGACAACTCTGGGGCCAACGTCCTGACTTTC	CAGRTDNSGANVLTF
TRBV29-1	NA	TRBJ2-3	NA	TGCAGCGTTGGTATCGGTAGCGTGAGGGATACGCAGTATTTT	CSVGIGSVRDTQYF
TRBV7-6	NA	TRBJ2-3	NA	TGTGCCAGCAGCGCCCTTTCGGGAACAGATACGCAGTATTTT	CASSALSGTDTQYF
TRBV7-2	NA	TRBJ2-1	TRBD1	TGTGCCAGCAGCTTTCCGGGACAGGGGCAAGAGCAGTTCTTC	CASSFPGQGQEQFF
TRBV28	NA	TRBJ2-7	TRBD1	TGTGCCAGCAGTTTATTTTCCTTCAGGGGGTACTCCTACGAGCAGTACTTC	CASSLFSFRGYSYEQYF
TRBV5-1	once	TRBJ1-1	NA	TGCGCCAGCAGAGGGGACACTGAAGCTTTCTTT	CASRGDTEAFF
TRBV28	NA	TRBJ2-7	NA	TGTGCCATTCGGCGGCAGGGGGGCTCCTACGAGCAGTACTTC	CAIRRQGGSYEQYF
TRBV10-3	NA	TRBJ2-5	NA	TGTGCCATCAGTGACCGGGGAGAGGCTGAGACCCAGTACTTC	CAISDRGEAETQYF
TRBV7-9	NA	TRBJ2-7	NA	TGTGCCAGCAGCTTCAGTGGCTACGAGCAGTACTTC	CASSFSGYEQYF
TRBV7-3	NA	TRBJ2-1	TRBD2	TGTGCCAGCAGCCCCCAGGTGGCGGGGGGCTACAATGAGCAGTTCTTC	CASSPQVAGGYNEQFF
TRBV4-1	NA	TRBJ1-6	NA	TGCGCCAGCAGCCAAGATAACGGGTTTAATTCCCCCCTCCACTTT	CASSQDNGFNSPLHF
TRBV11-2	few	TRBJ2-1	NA	TGTGCCAGCAGCTTAGACGGAACAGATCCCTACAATGAGCAGTTCTTC	CASSLDGTDPYNEQFF
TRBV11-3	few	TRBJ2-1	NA	TGTGCCAGCAGCTTATGGCTCGCGGGCAACTCGGGTGAGCAGTTCTTC	CASSLWLAGNSGEQFF
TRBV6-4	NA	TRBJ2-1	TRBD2	TGTGCCAGCAGTGACTACTTACTAGCGGAGCAGTTCTTC	CASSDYLLAEQFF
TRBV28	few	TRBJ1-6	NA	TGTGCCAGCTGGAGCCGGGATGATAATTCACCCCTCCACTTT	CASWSRDDNSPLHF
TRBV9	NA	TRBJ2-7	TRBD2	TGTGCCAGCAGCGCTAGCGGAGGGCCTACCTACGAGCAGTACTTC	CASSASGGPTYEQYF
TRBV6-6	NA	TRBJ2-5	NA	TGTGCCAGCGGGGGGGCCAGGGAGACCCAGTACTTC	CASGGARETQYF
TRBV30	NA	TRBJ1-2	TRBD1	TGTGCCTGGAGTCGAGACAGGGGGGACTATGGCTACACCTTC	CAWSRDRGDYGYTF
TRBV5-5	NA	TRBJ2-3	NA	TGTGCCAGCAGCAAGCTTACCACTAGCACAGATACGCAGTATTTT	CASSKLTTSTDTQYF
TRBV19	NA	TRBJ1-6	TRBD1	TGTGCCAGTAGTATCGGGACAGGGGAGTCACCCCTCCACTTT	CASSIGTGESPLHF
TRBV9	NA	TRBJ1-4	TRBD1	TGTGCCAGCAGCCGAACGACAGGGCGAAATGAAAAACTGTTTTTT	CASSRTTGRNEKLFF
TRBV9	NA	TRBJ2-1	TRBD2	TGTGCCAGCAGCCCCCGACTAGCGGGGGGGAATGAGCAGTTCTTC	CASSPRLAGGNEQFF
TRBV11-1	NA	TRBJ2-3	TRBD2	TGTGCCAGCAGCTCCCCCGGGACTAGCGACACAGATACGCAGTATTTT	CASSSPGTSDTDTQYF
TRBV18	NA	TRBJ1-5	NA	TGTGCCAGCTCACCAACGGGGGATCAGCCCCAGCATTTT	CASSPTGDQPQHF
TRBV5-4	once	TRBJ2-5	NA	TGTGCCAGCAGCTTTGCCGGGGGTTTGGAGACCCAGTACTTC	CASSFAGGLETQYF
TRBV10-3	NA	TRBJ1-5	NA	TGTGCCACCGACCCTGGACAGCCAAATCAGCCCCAGCATTTT	CATDPGQPNQPQHF
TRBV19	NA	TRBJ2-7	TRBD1	TGTGCCAGTAGTATCACAGGGGACCGCTACGAGCAGTACTTC	CASSITGDRYEQYF
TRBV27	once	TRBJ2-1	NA	TGTGCCAGCAGTTTACACCGGGAGAGTAATGAGCAGTTCTTC	CASSLHRESNEQFF
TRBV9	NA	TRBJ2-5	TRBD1	TGTGCCAGCAGCGTAGGAGGGACAGGGGGTCGGGAGACCCAGTACTTC	CASSVGGTGGRETQYF
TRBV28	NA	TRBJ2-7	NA	TGTGCCAGCAGCTCGGGACTCAGCTCCTACGAGCAGTACTTC	CASSSGLSSYEQYF
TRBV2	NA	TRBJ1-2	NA	TGTGCCAGCAGTGAGGGTGGCGGATCCAATAACTATGGCTACACCTTC	CASSEGGGSNNYGYTF
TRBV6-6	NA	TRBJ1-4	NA	TGTGCCAGCAGTTACCTCAGGGATGAAAAACTGTTTTTT	CASSYLRDEKLFF
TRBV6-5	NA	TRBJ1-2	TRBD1	TGTGCCAGCAGATACCCAGGACAGGCTAACTATGGCTACACCTTC	CASRYPGQANYGYTF
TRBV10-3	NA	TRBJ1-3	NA	TGTGCCATCAGTGACCGGGACACCCTCTCTGGAAACACCATATATTTT	CAISDRDTLSGNTIYF
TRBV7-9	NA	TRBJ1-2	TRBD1	TGTGCCAGCAGGCCTAGACCGGGACAGGGGGACTATGGCTACACCTTC	CASRPRPGQGDYGYTF
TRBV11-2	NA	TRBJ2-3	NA	TGTGCCGGGTCAGATCCAGCGGGCTACACAGATACGCAGTATTTT	CAGSDPAGYTDTQYF
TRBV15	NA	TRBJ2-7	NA	TGTGCCACCAGCAGGGCCTCGTACCCCTACGAGCAGTACTTC	CATSRASYPYEQYF
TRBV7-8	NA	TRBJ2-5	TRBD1	TGTGCCAGCAGCTTAGAACCAGCCAGGGGGCTAAGCCAAGAGACCCAGTACTTC	CASSLEPARGLSQETQYF
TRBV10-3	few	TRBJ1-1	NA	TGTGCCATCATGGACCGGGACACGAGGACTGAAGCTTTCTTT	CAIMDRDTRTEAFF
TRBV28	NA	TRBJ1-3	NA	TGTGCCAGCCGTTGGGGGGGGACACCTGGAAACACCATATATTTT	CASRWGGTPGNTIYF
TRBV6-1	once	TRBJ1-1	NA	TGTGCCAGCAGTGAAGCACCCGCAGTGAACACTGAAGCTTTCTTT	CASSEAPAVNTEAFF
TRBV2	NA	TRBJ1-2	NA	TGTGCCAGCAGTGAAAGGGGGAACTATGGCTACACCTTC	CASSERGNYGYTF
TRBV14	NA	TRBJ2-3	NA	TGTGCCAGCAGCCCACTCCAGGGCCTGAGCACAGGTACGCAGTATTTT	CASSPLQGLSTGTQYF
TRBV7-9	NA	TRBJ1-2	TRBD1	TGTGCCAGCAGCCCCCCAAACCCCAGGGGGCGGAGTTATGGCTACACCTTC	CASSPPNPRGRSYGYTF
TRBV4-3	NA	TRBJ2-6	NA	TGCGCCAGCAGCCAAGATGGGCTTAACTCTGGGGCCAACGTCCTGACTTTC	CASSQDGLNSGANVLTF
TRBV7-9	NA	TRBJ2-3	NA	TGTGCCAGCAGCTCAACGGGAGATACGCAGTATTTT	CASSSTGDTQYF
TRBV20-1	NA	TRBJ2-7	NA	TGCAGTGCTAGAGATAGCCCAGCGCAGTACTTC	CSARDSPAQYF
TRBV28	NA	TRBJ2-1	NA	TGTGCCAGCAGTTTATGGGCGCGCGGGCGTCGGTCCTACAATGAGCAGTTCTTC	CASSLWARGRRSYNEQFF